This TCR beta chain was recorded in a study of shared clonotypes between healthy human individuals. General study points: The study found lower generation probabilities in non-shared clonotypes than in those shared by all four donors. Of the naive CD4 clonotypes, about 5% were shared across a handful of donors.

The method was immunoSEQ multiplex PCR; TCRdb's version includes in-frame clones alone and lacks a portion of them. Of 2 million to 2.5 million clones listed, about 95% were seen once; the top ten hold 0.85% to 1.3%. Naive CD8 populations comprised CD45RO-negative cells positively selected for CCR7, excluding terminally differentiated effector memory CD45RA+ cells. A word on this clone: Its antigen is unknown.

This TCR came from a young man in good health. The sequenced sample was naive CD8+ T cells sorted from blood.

The DNA for the CDR3 is TGTGCCAGCAGGGTGAATTCCTACGAGCAGTACTTC. Protein: CASRVNSYEQYF. The V call is TRBV27, the J call TRBJ2-7; the D is unclear. Germline CDR1 reads MNHEY; CDR2 reads SMNVEV (reference sequence). Trimming took off 6 bases at V and 1 base at J, with 7 bases between the two ends. The CDR3 contains 12 residues.